This T cell receptor beta chain emerged from a study of T-cell reconstitution after alpha-beta-depleted transplantation in children. In this sample, this clonotype turned up many times. For TCRbeta, the library was prepared with unique molecular identifiers. TCRdb independently ran MiXCR on the PCR reads; one entry per CDR3 protein. The table has 120,000 to 150,000 distinct CDR3 sequences, around 10% seen once. Germline CDR1 and CDR2: SQVTM and ANQGSEA. V gave up 0 bases and J gave up 3 bases, with 11 bases separating them. The CDR3 length is 14 residues. This specimen consisted of PBMCs, mostly from graft donor cells, obtained 180 days after TCRalphabeta/CD19-depleted stem cell transplant. The receptor comes from a female patient aged 2 to 10 who had a stem cell transplant for congenital amegakaryocytic thrombocytopenia, so the T cells may come from the graft donor. The rearrangement links TRBV29-1 to TRBJ1-2; D is possibly TRBD1 (5 bases). CDR3 bases: TGCAGCGTTGAAGACCTAGGGACTTACTATGGCTACACCTTC. It translates to CSVEDLGTYYGYTF.